This TCR beta chain was recovered during a study of blood T cell repertoires in COVID-19. As for the study in general: Both acute and convalescent COVID-19 samples were obtained from the United States, Italy and Spain.

This table comes from immunoSEQ multiplex PCR, and its TCRdb copy is limited to in-frame clones, with some not included. The sample lists roughly 110,000 clones; around 90% were seen once. Germline V gene sequence: CDR1 LNHDA, CDR2 SQIVND (reference sequence). The germline V and J ends were trimmed by 3 bases and 7 bases, with 6 bases remaining between them. The length of the CDR3 is 11 residues. Sequencing was performed on peripheral blood. V gene TRBV19 combines with J gene TRBJ1-1; D gene unclear. The receptor's source is a man aged 35-49 years with active or convalescent COVID-19. The CDR3: CASSMRFEAFF. The CDR3 DNA is TGTGCCAGTAGTATGAGATTTGAAGCTTTCTTT.